One and the same sample provided the 14 T cell receptor beta chains below, sequenced in a study of OX40 agonist ivuxolimab in advanced cancers. Assay: immunoSEQ multiplex PCR; the TCRdb copy retains only in-frame clones and omits some. The sample lists 45,000 or so clones; around 87% were seen once. Sample: CD4+ or CD8+ T cells sorted from blood, taken in a trial of the OX40 agonist ivuxolimab. Receptors originate from an adult with an advanced solid tumor such as melanoma, head and neck, liver or kidney cancer.

The chain joins TRBV30 to TRBJ2-1, with 10 bases matching TRBD1. Trimming at V came to 5 bases and at J to 9 bases, leaving 7 bases not matched to a gene. This CDR3 is 13 amino acids long. The germline V gene encodes CDR1 GTSNPN and CDR2 SVGIG (reference sequence). The CDR3 here is CAWGTGAGTEQFF. As DNA, the CDR3 is TGTGCCTGGGGGACAGGGGCCGGGACTGAGCAGTTCTTC.

The chain recombines TRBV28 with TRBJ2-7; TRBD2 matches 7 bases. CDR1 and CDR2 from the germline V gene are MDHEN and SYDVKM. J lost 0 bases, V lost 8 bases, and 7 bases had no gene match. The CDR3 extends over 14 amino acids. CDR3 coding DNA: TGTGCCAGCGTACGGGAGGCCGGCTCCTACGAGCAGTACTTC. Translation gives CASVREAGSYEQYF. Drawing the rest from reference TRBV28 and TRBJ2-7, the complete variable domain is DVKVTQSSRYLVKRTGEKVFLECVQDMDHENMFWYRQDPGLGLRLIYFSYDVKMKEKGDIPEGYSVSREKKERFSLILESASTNQTSMYLCASVREAGSYEQYFGPGTRLTVT.

This clone is a singleton in its sample. The chain has TRBV4-3 and TRBJ2-5; maybe TRBD1 (5 bases). V lost 1 base, J lost 4 bases, and 7 bases lay in between. Germline V gene lookup returns CDR1 LGHNA and CDR2 YSLEER. The length of the CDR3 is 13 residues. Written as DNA, the CDR3 is TGCGCCAGCAGCCAAGGGGGCGTAGAGACCCAGTACTTC. Protein sequence: CASSQGGVETQYF.

The CDR3 DNA sequence: TGCGCCAGCAGCCAAGATTTAGCGGGGGGACTTAATATAGGGGAGCTGTTTTTT. As protein: CASSQDLAGGLNIGELFF. The chain has TRBV4-3 and TRBJ2-2; TRBD2 aligns across 10 bases. The CDR3 covers 18 residues. With V trimmed by 0 bases and J by 8 bases, 12 bases remained unmatched. Germline V gene sequence: CDR1 LGHNA, CDR2 YSLEER.

This clone has more than one count but fewer than ten. The chain has TRBV2 and TRBJ2-3; 8 positions agree with TRBD1. The V gene's germline CDR1 is SNHLY and CDR2 FYNNEI. Trimming took 4 bases from V and 5 from J; bases not matched to a gene: 2. CDR3 length: 13 residues. The CDR3 spells CASSGTGKDTQYF. The CDR3 DNA follows: TGTGCCAGCAGTGGGACAGGGAAAGATACGCAGTATTTT.

This clone has only one observation. This chain uses TRBV4-1 with TRBJ1-5, with no clear D. The germline V gene has CDR1 MGHRA and CDR2 YSYEKL. V lost 4 bases and J 3 bases, leaving 10 bases between the germline ends. The CDR3 contains 14 residues. CDR3 in DNA: TGCGCCAGCAGCCTCAGACCCACCAATCAGCCCCAGCATTTT. Its translation is CASSLRPTNQPQHF.

This clone appeared a single time. V gene TRBV5-4 combines with J gene TRBJ2-3; maybe TRBD2 (6 bases). Between the trimmed V and J ends, which lost 0 bases and 3 bases, there was a span of 11 bases. The CDR3 contains 15 residues. Germline V gene lookup returns CDR1 SGHNT and CDR2 YYREEE (reference sequence). This CDR3 is CASSLVGGATDTQYF. The CDR3, as DNA: TGTGCCAGCAGCTTGGTGGGCGGGGCTACAGATACGCAGTATTTT. Using reference TRBV5-4 and TRBJ2-3 for the parts outside the CDR3, the full variable domain is ETGVTQSPTHLIKTRGQQVTLRCSSQSGHNTVSWYQQALGQGPQFIFQYYREEENGRGNFPPRFSGLQFPNYSSELNVNALELDDSALYLCASSLVGGATDTQYFGPGTRLTVL.

The chain is built from TRBV9 and TRBJ2-1, with D unresolved. The CDR3 is 13 residues long. V lost 1 base, J lost 3 bases, and 5 bases lay in between. In germline, CDR1 is SGDLS, CDR2 YYNGEE. The CDR3 reads CASSVWDYNEQFF. The CDR3 DNA follows: TGTGCCAGCAGCGTATGGGACTACAATGAGCAGTTCTTC.

CDR3 DNA: TGTGCCAGCAGCCAAGATCCGGGAAGTCCTAACTATGGCTACACCTTC. It is translated as CASSQDPGSPNYGYTF. J is TRBJ1-2 and V is TRBV4-2, with unresolved D. The CDR3 length is 16 residues. Germline values: CDR1 LGHNA, CDR2 YNFKEQ. Trimming removed 0 bases at V and 0 bases at J, with 11 bases between.

The chain carries TRBV7-8 and TRBJ2-5; 8 nucleotides match TRBD2. V trimming: 8 bases; J trimming: 2 bases; junction bases outside the gene matches: 10. The CDR3 is made up of 15 amino acids. Germline V gene sequence: CDR1 SGHVS, CDR2 FQNEAQ. The CDR3 DNA is TGTGCCAGCGACGGGTCTAGCGGGCCTCAAGAGACCCAGTACTTC. Its protein product is CASDGSSGPQETQYF.

This clone has only a few counts. The chain recombines TRBV2 with TRBJ1-1, with 7 bases lining up with TRBD1. Trimming took 3 bases from V and 1 from J; bases not matched to a gene: 2. In germline, CDR1 is SNHLY, CDR2 FYNNEI. The CDR3 runs 14 residues. CDR3 sequence reads: CASSETGWNTEAFF. CDR3 nucleotide sequence: TGTGCCAGCAGTGAGACAGGGTGGAACACTGAAGCTTTCTTT.

This chain joins TRBV6-5 and TRBJ1-2, with D perhaps TRBD1 (5 bases). V was trimmed by 6 bases and J by 5 bases, leaving 16 bases between them. The CDR3 extends over 14 amino acids. Germline CDR1 reads MNHEY; CDR2 reads SVGAGI. CDR3 amino acids: CASSPQTAPYGYTF. CDR3 coding DNA: TGTGCCAGCAGCCCCCAGACAGCACCGTATGGCTACACCTTC.

The chain recombines TRBV5-1 with TRBJ2-7; TRBD1 or TRBD2 may be the D gene (6 bases each). CDR3 length: 14 residues. V gave up 4 bases and J gave up 0 bases, with 11 bases separating them. Germline V gene lookup returns CDR1 SGHRS and CDR2 YFSETQ. CDR3 loop: CASSGGGSSYEQYF. The CDR3 DNA follows: TGCGCCAGCAGCGGAGGGGGTAGCTCCTACGAGCAGTACTTC.

The chain recombines TRBV10-3 with TRBJ2-3; D is unresolved. Trimming cost V 2 bases and J 2 bases, with 2 bases left between them. This CDR3 is 12 amino acids long. Germline values: CDR1 ENHRY, CDR2 SYGVKD. CDR3 sequence: CAISENTDTQYF. CDR3 coding DNA: TGTGCCATCAGTGAGAACACAGATACGCAGTATTTT.